This is a list of T cell receptor beta chains from one sample in a study of shared clonotypes between healthy human individuals. Repertoires were generated with immunoSEQ multiplex PCR, while TCRdb's copy carries only in-frame clones and drops some. In the table there are some 2,400,000 clones, around 95% of which are singletons. The specimen was naive CD4+ T cells sorted from blood. These receptors were taken from a man younger than 35 in good health. CDR3s include the opening cysteine and the closing phenylalanine or tryptophan. Each record gives: clone size, D gene, J gene, V gene, CDR3 DNA, CDR3 protein. A D gene is named only where the DNA matches it firmly. Clone size, where shown, is once, few, many, or a class for clones that have expanded.

clone_size: NA
d_call: TRBD1
j_call: TRBJ1-5
v_call: TRBV6-1
cdr3_nt: TGTGCAGTATTCGGGACAGGGGGACGTCAGCCCCAGCATTTT
cdr3_aa: CAVFGTGGRQPQHF

clone_size: few
d_call: TRBD1
j_call: TRBJ1-6
v_call: TRBV5-1
cdr3_nt: TGCGCCAGCAGCTTGGAAACAGGGGATAATTCACCCCTCCACTTT
cdr3_aa: CASSLETGDNSPLHF

clone_size: NA
d_call: NA
j_call: TRBJ2-2
v_call: TRBV10-1
cdr3_nt: TGCGCCAGCAGTGAGGTGAAGGACACCGGGGAGCTGTTTTTT
cdr3_aa: CASSEVKDTGELFF

clone_size: NA
d_call: NA
j_call: TRBJ1-1
v_call: TRBV10-3
cdr3_nt: TGTGCCATCAGTGGTCAGAATCTGGGGAACACTGAAGCTTTCTTT
cdr3_aa: CAISGQNLGNTEAFF

clone_size: NA
d_call: TRBD1
j_call: TRBJ1-2
v_call: TRBV27
cdr3_nt: TGTGCCAGCAGTCGATGGACAGGGGGCAACTATGGCTACACCTTC
cdr3_aa: CASSRWTGGNYGYTF

clone_size: NA
d_call: NA
j_call: TRBJ1-2
v_call: TRBV28
cdr3_nt: TGTGCCAGCAGTTTAATAGGGTCAAGTGGCTACACCTTC
cdr3_aa: CASSLIGSSGYTF

clone_size: NA
d_call: TRBD1
j_call: TRBJ2-5
v_call: TRBV6-5
cdr3_nt: TGTGCCAGCAGTTACTCTGGGACAGGGCCCCCAGGGACCCAGTACTTC
cdr3_aa: CASSYSGTGPPGTQYF

clone_size: NA
d_call: NA
j_call: TRBJ2-3
v_call: TRBV5-4
cdr3_nt: TGTGCCAGCAGCTGGGTGGGTGGCACAGATACGCAGTATTTT
cdr3_aa: CASSWVGGTDTQYF

clone_size: NA
d_call: NA
j_call: TRBJ1-1
v_call: TRBV7-3
cdr3_nt: TGTGCCAGCAGTTCCTCCCGGGCTCAAAACACTGAAGCTTTCTTT
cdr3_aa: CASSSSRAQNTEAFF

clone_size: NA
d_call: NA
j_call: TRBJ2-6
v_call: TRBV15
cdr3_nt: TGTGCCACCAGCGTAGCGCCTACTGGGGCCAACGTCCTGACTTTC
cdr3_aa: CATSVAPTGANVLTF

clone_size: NA
d_call: NA
j_call: TRBJ2-7
v_call: TRBV7-3
cdr3_nt: TGTGCCAGCAGCTTAACGGGAGGGGACAGCTACGAGCAGTACTTC
cdr3_aa: CASSLTGGDSYEQYF

clone_size: NA
d_call: TRBD1
j_call: TRBJ2-7
v_call: TRBV11-2
cdr3_nt: TGTGCCAGCAGCCTGGGACAGACTTGGGGCGAGCAGTACTTC
cdr3_aa: CASSLGQTWGEQYF

clone_size: NA
d_call: NA
j_call: TRBJ2-2
v_call: TRBV11-3
cdr3_nt: TGTGCCAGCAGCTTAGGCTCAGGGGATGCGGAGCTGTTTTTT
cdr3_aa: CASSLGSGDAELFF

clone_size: NA
d_call: TRBD1
j_call: TRBJ1-2
v_call: TRBV12-5
cdr3_nt: TGTGCTAGTGGTTTGACAATGACAGGGAGGAATGGCTACACCTTC
cdr3_aa: CASGLTMTGRNGYTF

clone_size: NA
d_call: NA
j_call: TRBJ2-7
v_call: TRBV9
cdr3_nt: TGTGCCAGCAGCGTAGGTAATAGCGGAACCTACGAGCAGTACTTC
cdr3_aa: CASSVGNSGTYEQYF

clone_size: NA
d_call: TRBD2
j_call: TRBJ2-3
v_call: TRBV7-2
cdr3_nt: TGTGCCAGCAGCTTAGCGTACGGACTAGCGGGTCGAACAGATACGCAGTATTTT
cdr3_aa: CASSLAYGLAGRTDTQYF

clone_size: NA
d_call: TRBD2
j_call: TRBJ2-3
v_call: TRBV11-2
cdr3_nt: TGTGCCAGCAGCTCTCCCGGGGGGAGGTCGGATACGCAGTATTTT
cdr3_aa: CASSSPGGRSDTQYF

clone_size: once
d_call: NA
j_call: TRBJ2-1
v_call: TRBV5-4
cdr3_nt: TGTGCCAGCAGCCTCCCGGGACTCCGGGGTAATGAGCAGTTCTTC
cdr3_aa: CASSLPGLRGNEQFF

clone_size: once
d_call: NA
j_call: TRBJ1-2
v_call: TRBV18
cdr3_nt: TGTGCCAGCTCACCCGGGACGGAATATGGCTACACCTTC
cdr3_aa: CASSPGTEYGYTF

clone_size: once
d_call: NA
j_call: TRBJ2-7
v_call: TRBV6-5
cdr3_nt: TGTGCCAGCAGCCCGGCAAATTACGAGCAGTACTTC
cdr3_aa: CASSPANYEQYF

clone_size: NA
d_call: NA
j_call: TRBJ1-5
v_call: TRBV4-3
cdr3_nt: TGCGCCAGCAGCCAAGACAGGGACAATCAGCCCCAGCATTTT
cdr3_aa: CASSQDRDNQPQHF

clone_size: NA
d_call: NA
j_call: TRBJ2-7
v_call: TRBV5-1
cdr3_nt: TGCGCCAGCAGCTTGGGCATACTGAGGGCCGAGCAGTACTTC
cdr3_aa: CASSLGILRAEQYF

clone_size: NA
d_call: NA
j_call: TRBJ1-1
v_call: TRBV9
cdr3_nt: TGTGCCAGCAGCCCCCTCGGACGTGAAGCTTTCTTT
cdr3_aa: CASSPLGREAFF